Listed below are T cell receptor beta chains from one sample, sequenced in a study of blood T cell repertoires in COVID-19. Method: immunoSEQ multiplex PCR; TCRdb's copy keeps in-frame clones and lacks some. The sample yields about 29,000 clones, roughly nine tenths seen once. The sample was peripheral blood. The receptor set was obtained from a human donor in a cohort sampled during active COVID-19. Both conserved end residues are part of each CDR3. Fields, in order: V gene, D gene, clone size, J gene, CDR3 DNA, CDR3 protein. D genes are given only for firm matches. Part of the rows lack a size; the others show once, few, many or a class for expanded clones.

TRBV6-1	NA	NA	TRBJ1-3	TGTGCCAGCAGTGAAAGGGGAAGCTCTGGAAACACCATATATTTT	CASSERGSSGNTIYF
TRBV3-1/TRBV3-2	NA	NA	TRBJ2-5	TGTGCCAGCAGCCCAGGGGTCCAAGAGACCCAGTACTTC	CASSPGVQETQYF
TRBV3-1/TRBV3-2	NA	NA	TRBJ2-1	TGTGCCAGCAGCCAAGACCCGAACCGCGCGTATGAGCAGTTCTTC	CASSQDPNRAYEQFF
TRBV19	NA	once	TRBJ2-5	TGTGCCAGTAGCCCCGGACTGGGAAGGGAGACCCAGTACTTC	CASSPGLGRETQYF
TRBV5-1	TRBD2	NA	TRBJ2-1	TGCGCCAGCAGCTTCAGGACGGGGGGGTACAATGAGCAGTTCTTC	CASSFRTGGYNEQFF
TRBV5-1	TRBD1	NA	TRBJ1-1	TGCGCCAGCAGCCCAGGGGGGCCGGGCACTGAAGCTTTCTTT	CASSPGGPGTEAFF
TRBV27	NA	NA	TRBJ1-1	TGTGCCAGCAGTTTTGGGCAGAACACTGAAGCTTTCTTT	CASSFGQNTEAFF
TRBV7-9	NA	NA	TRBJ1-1	TGTGCCAGCAGCCCCCGCGGGGTCGCGGGTACTGAAGCTTTCTTT	CASSPRGVAGTEAFF
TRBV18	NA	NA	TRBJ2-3	TGTGCCAGCTCACCACCCGGGGTCCCAGATACGCAGTATTTT	CASSPPGVPDTQYF
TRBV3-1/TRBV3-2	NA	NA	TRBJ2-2	TGTGCCAGCAGCCAAGAGGTTCGGGGGGAGCTGTTTTTT	CASSQEVRGELFF
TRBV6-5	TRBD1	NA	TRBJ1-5	TGTGCCAGCAGGCCCACAGGGGGAAGTAATCAGCCCCAGCATTTT	CASRPTGGSNQPQHF
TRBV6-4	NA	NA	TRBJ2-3	TGTGCCAGCAGTGCTCAGGGATCCGGCACAGATACGCAGTATTTT	CASSAQGSGTDTQYF
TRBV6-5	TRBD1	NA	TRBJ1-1	TGTGCCAGCAGCCCCCAGGGGACAGGTAAAGCTTTCTTT	CASSPQGTGKAFF
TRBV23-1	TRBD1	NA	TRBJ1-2	TGCGCCAGCAGTCCCGTCCCGGGACAGGGCGAATATGGCTACACCTTC	CASSPVPGQGEYGYTF
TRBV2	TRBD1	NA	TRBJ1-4	TGTGCCAGCAGTCCCGGACAGGGACAAGGGAAACTGTTTTTT	CASSPGQGQGKLFF
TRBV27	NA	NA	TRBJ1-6	TGTGCCAGCAGTCCCCGGAAAGGGACACTTTTAGGCCCCCTCCACTTT	CASSPRKGTLLGPLHF